These 18 T cell receptor beta chains came from one sample sequenced in a study of technical replicates of blood from a few donors. The repertoire was sequenced with immunoSEQ multiplex PCR; TCRdb's copy has only in-frame clones and lacks some. Here the sample spans some 94,000 clones, 96% being singletons. Material for sequencing was T cells isolated from PBMCs. The receptors come from a human donor in good health.

This clone was recorded once. The chain has TRBV10-3 and TRBJ2-3, with 7 bases aligning to TRBD1. Germline V gene data show CDR1 as ENHRY and CDR2 as SYGVKD. With V trimmed by 11 bases and J by 7 bases, 18 bases remained unmatched. The CDR3 sequence is 15 residues long. The CDR3 reads CASRSDREKTNTQYF. The CDR3 DNA reads as TGTGCCTCAAGGTCTGACAGGGAGAAGACGAATACGCAGTATTTT.

This CDR3 is CASSLLAGSSYEQYF. The CDR3 nucleotides are TGTGCCAGCAGCTTGTTAGCGGGAAGCTCCTACGAGCAGTACTTC. The V gene is TRBV5-6, the J gene TRBJ2-7; 8 bases fit TRBD2. The CDR3 has 15 amino acids. CDR1 is SGHDT, CDR2 YYEEEE, per germline. V dropped 1 base and J dropped 0; count of bases not matched to a gene: 3.

The gene calls are TRBV29-1 and TRBJ2-7, with 10 nucleotides matching TRBD1. V trimming: 3 bases; J trimming: 7 bases; junction bases outside the gene matches: 9. The CDR3 is 14 amino acids. Looked up from germline, CDR1 is SQVTM and CDR2 is ANQGSEA. The DNA of the CDR3 is TGCAGCGTTGAGCCGGGACAGGGGAAAGATGAGCAGTACTTC. Translated: CSVEPGQGKDEQYF.

The rearrangement uses TRBV6-5 and TRBJ2-7; the D gene is possibly TRBD1 (5 bases). This CDR3 comprises 13 residues. Germline loops: CDR1 MNHEY, CDR2 SVGAGI. V was pared by 5 bases and J by 2 bases, with 10 bases between. This chain's CDR3 is CASSPGAAYEQYF. The CDR3 DNA reads TGTGCCAGCAGTCCTGGGGCAGCCTACGAGCAGTACTTC.

V is TRBV28 and J is TRBJ2-5; 14 bases are a match to TRBD2. The CDR3 contains 17 residues. CDR1 MDHEN and CDR2 SYDVKM come from the germline V gene. J gave up 1 base and V 4 bases, and 5 bases lay outside the gene matches. The CDR3 DNA reads TGTGCCAGCAGTTCCCCGGGACTAGCGGGAGCCCAAGAGACCCAGTACTTC. It codes for CASSSPGLAGAQETQYF.

A few counts support this clone. The chain couples TRBV23-1 to TRBJ2-7, with TRBD1 matching over 8 bases. TRBV23-1 is designated an ORF whose function remains uncertain. This CDR3 is 18 amino acids long. Trimming removed 1 base from V and 5 bases from J; junction bases left unmatched: 16. The DNA of the CDR3 is TGCGCCAGCAGTCAATTCCCCGGGCAGGGGGCGATTAAGGACGAGCAGTACTTC. It translates to CASSQFPGQGAIKDEQYF.

The chain links TRBV7-3 to TRBJ2-2; weak D call: TRBD2 (6 bases). The CDR3 totals 16 residues. V lost 1 base and J 0 bases, leaving 9 bases between the germline ends. Germline CDR1 reads SGHTA; CDR2 reads FQGTGA. The CDR3 nucleotides read TGTGCCAGCAGCTTAAGCATAGCGGCGAACACCGGGGAGCTGTTTTTT. This codes for CASSLSIAANTGELFF.

The chain joins TRBV13 to TRBJ1-2, with D unclear. The CDR3 is 12 residues long. V was cut by 3 bases and J by 7 bases, with 9 bases left in between. The germline gives CDR1 PRHDT, CDR2 FYEKMQ (reference sequence). This chain's CDR3 is CASSLRLTGYTF. DNA for the CDR3: TGTGCCAGCAGCTTGAGACTGACTGGCTACACCTTC.

The chain has TRBV6-1 and TRBJ2-7, with TRBD2 matching 11 bases. The CDR3 is 14 residues long. With V trimmed by 5 bases and J by 2 bases, 2 bases remained unmatched. From germline, CDR1 is MNHNS and CDR2 SASEGT. CDR3 bases: TGTGCCAGCAGTCGACTAGCGGGGCCCTACGAGCAGTACTTC. Translated, it gives CASSRLAGPYEQYF.

The chain couples TRBV29-1 to TRBJ1-1, with 8 bases aligning to TRBD1. The CDR3 length is 15 residues. CDR1 is SQVTM and CDR2 is ANQGSEA in the germline V gene. Unmatched junction bases numbered 7, after V lost 1 base and J lost 3 bases. The CDR3 loop reads CSVEAGGLGDTEAFF. CDR3 in DNA: TGCAGCGTTGAAGCAGGGGGCCTGGGGGACACTGAAGCTTTCTTT.

The V and J genes are TRBV30 and TRBJ1-1, with D tentatively TRBD1 (5 bases). Looked up from germline, CDR1 is GTSNPN and CDR2 is SVGIG (reference sequence). This CDR3 is 13 amino acids long. V shed 0 bases and J shed 7 bases, with 12 bases lying between them. CDR3 loop: CAWSVRSGGEAFF. The CDR3 DNA reads as TGTGCCTGGAGTGTAAGATCCGGGGGTGAAGCTTTCTTT.

The chain carries TRBV29-1 and TRBJ2-3, with 9 bases matching TRBD1. This CDR3 contains 13 residues. The junction had 0 bases not matched to a gene; V was cut back by 1 base and J by 4 bases. The germline V gene has CDR1 SQVTM and CDR2 ANQGSEA. The CDR3 nucleotides read TGCAGCGTTGAAGGACAGGGGGCAGATACGCAGTATTTT. It yields the protein CSVEGQGADTQYF.

V gene TRBV7-2 combines with J gene TRBJ1-2; D gene uncertain. Trimming took off 1 base at V and 8 bases at J, with 11 bases between the two ends. CDR3 size: 13 residues. Germline CDR1 reads SGHTA; CDR2 reads FQGNSA. CDR3: CASSLGRGRGYTF. As DNA, the CDR3 is TGTGCCAGCAGCTTAGGCCGGGGTCGAGGCTACACCTTC. Based on the CDR3 plus reference TRBV7-2 and TRBJ1-2, the full variable domain is GAGVSQSPSNKVTEKGKDVELRCDPISGHTALYWYRQSLGQGLEFLIYFQGNSAPDKSGLPSDRFSAERTGGSVSTLTIQRTQQEDSAVYLCASSLGRGRGYTFGSGTRLTVV.

This clone was picked up one time. The chain combines TRBV6-1 with TRBJ1-5; D not certain. The CDR3 loop spans 14 amino acids. V lost 1 base, J lost 0 bases, and 4 bases lay in between. The germline CDR1 and CDR2 sequences are MNHNS and SASEGT. DNA of the CDR3: TGTGCCAGCAGTGAAGGCTATAGCAATCAGCCCCAGCATTTT. It is translated as CASSEGYSNQPQHF.

This chain uses TRBV7-9 with TRBJ2-1, with 9 bases identical to TRBD2. Germline trimming cut 8 bases from V and 4 bases from J; bases unmatched to any gene: 9. Looked up from germline, CDR1 is SEHNR and CDR2 is FQNEAQ (reference sequence). This CDR3 is 15 amino acids long. The CDR3 sequence: CASGGSSGIYNEQFF. CDR3 nucleotides: TGTGCCAGCGGAGGGTCTAGCGGGATTTACAATGAGCAGTTCTTC. The entire variable domain, with the rest obtained from reference TRBV7-9 and TRBJ2-1, is as follows: DTGVSQNPRHKITKRGQNVTFRCDPISEHNRLYWYRQTLGQGPEFLTYFQNEAQLEKSRLLSDRFSAERPKGSFSTLEIQRTEQGDSAMYLCASGGSSGIYNEQFFGPGTRLTVL.

The V call is TRBV19, the J call TRBJ1-3, with D tentatively TRBD1 (6 bases). This CDR3 spans 14 amino acids. V gave up 6 bases and J gave up 7 bases, with 16 bases separating them. Germline-derived CDR1 and CDR2 are LNHDA and SQIVND (reference sequence). The DNA for the CDR3 is TGTGCCAGTAGCCCCTCCAGGGGTTTGAACACCATATATTTT. It codes for CASSPSRGLNTIYF. Looking up the rest from reference TRBV19 and TRBJ1-3 gives the full variable domain: DGGITQSPKYLFRKEGQNVTLSCEQNLNHDAMYWYRQDPGQGLRLIYYSQIVNDFQKGDIAEGYSVSREKKESFPLTVTSAQKNPTAFYLCASSPSRGLNTIYFGEGSWLTVV.

The sample holds one count of this clone. The chain carries TRBV7-6 and TRBJ2-2; D possibly corresponds to TRBD1 (6 bases). Germline assignment: CDR1 SGHVS and CDR2 FNYEAQ. There are 14 residues in the CDR3. V gave up 4 bases and J gave up 1 base, with 7 bases separating them. The CDR3 DNA reads TGTGCCAGCAGCTCACAGGGGAACACCGGGGAGCTGTTTTTT. Protein product: CASSSQGNTGELFF.

The rearrangement links TRBV27 to TRBJ2-1, with D hard to call. Trimming removed 6 bases from V and 7 bases from J, with 13 bases in between. Germline V lookup: CDR1 MNHEY, CDR2 SMNVEV (reference sequence). The CDR3 runs 13 residues. The CDR3 sequence: CASRAGRENEQFF. In nucleotides, the CDR3 is TGTGCCAGCAGAGCAGGTCGAGAGAATGAGCAGTTCTTC.